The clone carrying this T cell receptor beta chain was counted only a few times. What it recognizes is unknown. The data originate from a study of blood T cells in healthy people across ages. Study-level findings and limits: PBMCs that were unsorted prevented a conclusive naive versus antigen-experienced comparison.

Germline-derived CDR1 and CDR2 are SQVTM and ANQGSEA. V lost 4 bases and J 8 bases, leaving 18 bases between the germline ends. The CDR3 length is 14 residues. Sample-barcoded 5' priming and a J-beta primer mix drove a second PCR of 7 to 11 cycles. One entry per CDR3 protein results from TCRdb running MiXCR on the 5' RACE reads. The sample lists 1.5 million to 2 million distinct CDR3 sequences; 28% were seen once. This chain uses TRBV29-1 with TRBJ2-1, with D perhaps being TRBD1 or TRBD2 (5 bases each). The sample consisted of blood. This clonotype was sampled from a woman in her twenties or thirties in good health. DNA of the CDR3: TGCAGCGTTGTTTGGGGGATCTCGATCTATGAGCAGTTCTTC. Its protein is CSVVWGISIYEQFF.